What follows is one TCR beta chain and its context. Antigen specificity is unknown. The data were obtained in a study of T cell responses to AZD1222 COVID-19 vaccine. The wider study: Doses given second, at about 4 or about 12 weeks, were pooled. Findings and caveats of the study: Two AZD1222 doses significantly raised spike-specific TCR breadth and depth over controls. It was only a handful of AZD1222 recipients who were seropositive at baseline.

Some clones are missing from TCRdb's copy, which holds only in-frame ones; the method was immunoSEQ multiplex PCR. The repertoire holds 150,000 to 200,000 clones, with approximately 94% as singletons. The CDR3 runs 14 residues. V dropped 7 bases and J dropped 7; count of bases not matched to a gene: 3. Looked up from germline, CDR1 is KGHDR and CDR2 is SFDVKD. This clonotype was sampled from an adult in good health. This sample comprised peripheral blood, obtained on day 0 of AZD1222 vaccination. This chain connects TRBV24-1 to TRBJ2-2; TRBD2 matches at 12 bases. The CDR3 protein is CATRSSGRDGELFF. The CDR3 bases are TGTGCCACCAGGTCTAGCGGGAGGGACGGGGAGCTGTTTTTT.